This is a list of T cell receptor beta chains from one sample in a study of shared clonotypes between healthy human individuals. The data were produced by immunoSEQ multiplex PCR, yet TCRdb's version contains in-frame clones alone and is incomplete. The table shows hundreds of thousands of clones, with around 96% occurring only once. Input material: naive CD8+ T cells sorted from blood. Receptors originate from a woman aged 25 to 39 in good health. Both conserved end residues are part of each CDR3. The order of the fields is V gene, J gene, clone size, D gene, CDR3 DNA, CDR3 protein. D genes are given only for firm matches. Clone size appears in some rows only: once, few, many, or a class for an expanded clone.

v_call: TRBV14; j_call: TRBJ2-2; clone_size: NA; d_call: TRBD1; cdr3_nt: TGTGCCAGCAGCCAAGACGACAGGGCGAACACCGGGGAGCTGTTTTTT; cdr3_aa: CASSQDDRANTGELFF
v_call: TRBV12-2; j_call: TRBJ1-1; clone_size: few; d_call: NA; cdr3_nt: TGTGCAAGTCTTCGGCATCCCCACACTCCTTCTGAAGCTTTCTTT; cdr3_aa: CASLRHPHTPSEAFF
v_call: TRBV6-5; j_call: TRBJ2-7; clone_size: NA; d_call: NA; cdr3_nt: TGTGCCAGCAGTTACCAGATAGCTACCCCTTACGAGCAGTACTTC; cdr3_aa: CASSYQIATPYEQYF
v_call: TRBV5-6; j_call: TRBJ2-4; clone_size: NA; d_call: NA; cdr3_nt: TGTGCCAGCAGCTTGATGGGCAACGCCAAAAACATTCAGTACTTC; cdr3_aa: CASSLMGNAKNIQYF
v_call: TRBV27; j_call: TRBJ2-3; clone_size: once; d_call: TRBD1; cdr3_nt: TGTGCCAGCAGTTTTACCCGACAGGGAGATGGGGATACGCAGTATTTT; cdr3_aa: CASSFTRQGDGDTQYF
v_call: TRBV6-5; j_call: TRBJ2-3; clone_size: NA; d_call: NA; cdr3_nt: TGTGCCAGCAGTTACTCGATCGGCGGGGATACAGATACGCAGTATTTT; cdr3_aa: CASSYSIGGDTDTQYF
v_call: TRBV6-6; j_call: TRBJ2-7; clone_size: once; d_call: NA; cdr3_nt: TGTGCCAGCAGTTACCGGGCAGGAGTTTACGAGCAGTACTTC; cdr3_aa: CASSYRAGVYEQYF
v_call: TRBV4-2; j_call: TRBJ1-5; clone_size: NA; d_call: NA; cdr3_nt: TGTGCCAGCAGCCAAGAAGACCAACCGGGCCAGCCCCAGCATTTT; cdr3_aa: CASSQEDQPGQPQHF
v_call: TRBV5-6; j_call: TRBJ2-7; clone_size: NA; d_call: TRBD2; cdr3_nt: TGTGCCAGCAGTTGGAGCACTAGCGGCGTAAGCTCCTACGAGCAGTACTTC; cdr3_aa: CASSWSTSGVSSYEQYF
v_call: TRBV27; j_call: TRBJ2-3; clone_size: NA; d_call: TRBD2; cdr3_nt: TGTGCCAGCACGGGACTATGGGCCCCAGATACGCAGTATTTT; cdr3_aa: CASTGLWAPDTQYF
v_call: TRBV5-6; j_call: TRBJ2-3; clone_size: NA; d_call: TRBD2; cdr3_nt: TGTGCCAGCAGCTTAGGACTAGCGGTCACAGATACGCAGTATTTT; cdr3_aa: CASSLGLAVTDTQYF
v_call: TRBV19; j_call: TRBJ2-1; clone_size: NA; d_call: TRBD2; cdr3_nt: TGTGCCAGTAGTATAAACCCCCGGGACTATCCCTACAATGAGCAGTTCTTC; cdr3_aa: CASSINPRDYPYNEQFF
v_call: TRBV2; j_call: TRBJ2-3; clone_size: NA; d_call: TRBD2; cdr3_nt: TGTGCCAGCAGTGAACTAGCGGGAGGGCCGGATACGCAGTATTTT; cdr3_aa: CASSELAGGPDTQYF
v_call: TRBV5-4; j_call: TRBJ1-1; clone_size: NA; d_call: TRBD1; cdr3_nt: TGTGCCCAGGGGGGGATTAGCACTGAAGCTTTCTTT; cdr3_aa: CAQGGISTEAFF
v_call: TRBV12-2; j_call: TRBJ2-7; clone_size: NA; d_call: NA; cdr3_nt: TGTGCAAGTCGCTTGACGCCTCAGGAAGCGCAATACGAGCAGTACTTC; cdr3_aa: CASRLTPQEAQYEQYF
v_call: TRBV30; j_call: TRBJ2-3; clone_size: NA; d_call: TRBD2; cdr3_nt: TGTGCCTGGGGACTAGCGGGAGCGGCAGATACGCAGTATTTT; cdr3_aa: CAWGLAGAADTQYF